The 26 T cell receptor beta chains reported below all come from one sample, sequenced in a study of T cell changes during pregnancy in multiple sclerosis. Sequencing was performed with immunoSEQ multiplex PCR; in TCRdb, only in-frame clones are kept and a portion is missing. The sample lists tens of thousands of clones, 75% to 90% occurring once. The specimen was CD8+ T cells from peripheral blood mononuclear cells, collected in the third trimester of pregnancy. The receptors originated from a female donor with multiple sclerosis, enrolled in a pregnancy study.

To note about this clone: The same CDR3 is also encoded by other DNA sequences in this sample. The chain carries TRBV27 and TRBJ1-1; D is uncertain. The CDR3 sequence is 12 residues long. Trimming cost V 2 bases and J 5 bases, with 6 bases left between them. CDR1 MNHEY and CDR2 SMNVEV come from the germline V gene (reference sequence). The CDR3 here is CASSLTGTEAFF. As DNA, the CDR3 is TGTGCCAGCAGTTTAACGGGGACTGAAGCTTTCTTT.

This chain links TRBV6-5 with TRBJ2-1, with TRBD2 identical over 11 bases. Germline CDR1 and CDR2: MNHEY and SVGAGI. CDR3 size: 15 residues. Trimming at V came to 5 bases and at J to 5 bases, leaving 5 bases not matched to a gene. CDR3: CASSGGLAENNEQFF. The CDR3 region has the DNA TGTGCCAGCAGTGGGGGACTAGCGGAGAACAATGAGCAGTTCTTC.

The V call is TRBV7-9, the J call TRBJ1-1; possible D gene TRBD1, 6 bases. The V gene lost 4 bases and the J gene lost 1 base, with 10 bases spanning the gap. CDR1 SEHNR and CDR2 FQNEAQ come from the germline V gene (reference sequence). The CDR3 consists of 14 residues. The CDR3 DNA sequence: TGTGCCAGCAGCTCACAGGGCGGGAACACTGAAGCTTTCTTT. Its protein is CASSSQGGNTEAFF.

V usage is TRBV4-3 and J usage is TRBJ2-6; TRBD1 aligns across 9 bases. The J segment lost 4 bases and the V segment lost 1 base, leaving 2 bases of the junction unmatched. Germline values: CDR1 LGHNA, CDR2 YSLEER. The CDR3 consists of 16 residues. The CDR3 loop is CASSQGDRAGANVLTF. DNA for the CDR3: TGCGCCAGCAGCCAAGGGGACAGGGCGGGGGCCAACGTCCTGACTTTC.

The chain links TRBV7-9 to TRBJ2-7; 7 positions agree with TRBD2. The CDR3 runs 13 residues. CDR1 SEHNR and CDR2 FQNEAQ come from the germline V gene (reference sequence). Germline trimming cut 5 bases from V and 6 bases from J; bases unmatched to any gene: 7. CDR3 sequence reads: CASSTGLFVEQYF. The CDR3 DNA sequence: TGTGCCAGCAGCACGGGACTATTCGTCGAGCAGTACTTC.

CDR3 DNA sequence: TGTGCCAGCAGCGGGAGAATCATAGTAGACAGGGGCCAGCCTAACTATGGCTACACCTTC. This encodes CASSGRIIVDRGQPNYGYTF. The rearrangement joins TRBV2 to TRBJ1-2, with 8 bases matching TRBD1. Unmatched junction bases numbered 21, after V lost 6 bases and J lost 0 bases. The CDR3 contains 20 residues. The germline V gene encodes CDR1 SNHLY and CDR2 FYNNEI.

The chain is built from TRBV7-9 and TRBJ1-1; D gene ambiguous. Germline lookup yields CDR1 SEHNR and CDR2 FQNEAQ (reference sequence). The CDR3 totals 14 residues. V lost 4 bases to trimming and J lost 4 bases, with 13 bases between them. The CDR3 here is CASSSGSLSTEAFF. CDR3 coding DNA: TGTGCCAGCAGCTCCGGGTCCCTGAGCACTGAAGCTTTCTTT.

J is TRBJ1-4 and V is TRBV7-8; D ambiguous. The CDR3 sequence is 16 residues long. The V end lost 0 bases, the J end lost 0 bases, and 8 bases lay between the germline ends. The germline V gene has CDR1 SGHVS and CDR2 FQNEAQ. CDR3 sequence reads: CASSLASLATNEKLFF. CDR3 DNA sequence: TGTGCCAGCAGCTTAGCTTCACTAGCAACTAATGAAAAACTGTTTTTT. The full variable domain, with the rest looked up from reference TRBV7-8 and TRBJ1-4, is GAGVSQSPRYKVAKRGQDVALRCDPISGHVSLFWYQQALGQGPEFLTYFQNEAQLDKSGLPSDRFFAERPEGSVSTLKIQRTQQEDSAVYLCASSLASLATNEKLFFGSGTQLSVL.

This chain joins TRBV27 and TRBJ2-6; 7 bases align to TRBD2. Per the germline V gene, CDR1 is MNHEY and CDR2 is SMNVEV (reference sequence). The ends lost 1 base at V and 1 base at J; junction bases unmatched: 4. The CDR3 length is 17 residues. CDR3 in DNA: TGTGCCAGCAGTTTATGGGGACTACCGTCTGGGGCCAACGTCCTGACTTTC. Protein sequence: CASSLWGLPSGANVLTF. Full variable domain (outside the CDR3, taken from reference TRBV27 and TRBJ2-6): EAQVTQNPRYLITVTGKKLTVTCSQNMNHEYMSWYRQDPGLGLRQIYYSMNVEVTDKGDVPEGYKVSRKEKRNFPLILESPSPNQTSLYFCASSLWGLPSGANVLTFGAGSRLTVL.

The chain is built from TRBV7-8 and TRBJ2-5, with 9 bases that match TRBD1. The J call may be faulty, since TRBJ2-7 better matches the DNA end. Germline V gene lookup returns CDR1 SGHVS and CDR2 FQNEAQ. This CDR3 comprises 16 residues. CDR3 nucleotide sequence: TGTGCCAGCAGCTGGCCTTACAGGGGGCTTCAGGACGAGCAGTACTTC. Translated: CASSWPYRGLQDEQYF.

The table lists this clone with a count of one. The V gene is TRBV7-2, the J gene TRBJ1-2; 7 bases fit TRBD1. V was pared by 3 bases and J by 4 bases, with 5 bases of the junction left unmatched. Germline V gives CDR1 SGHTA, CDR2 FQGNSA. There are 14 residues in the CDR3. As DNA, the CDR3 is TGTGCCAGCAGCTTTCAGACAGGGCCCTATGGCTACACCTTC. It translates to CASSFQTGPYGYTF.

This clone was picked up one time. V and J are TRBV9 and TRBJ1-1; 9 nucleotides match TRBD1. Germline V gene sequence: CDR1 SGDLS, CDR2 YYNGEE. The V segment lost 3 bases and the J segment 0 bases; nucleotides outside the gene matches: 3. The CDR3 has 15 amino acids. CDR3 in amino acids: CASSATGGVNTEAFF. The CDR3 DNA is TGTGCCAGCAGCGCTACAGGGGGCGTGAACACTGAAGCTTTCTTT. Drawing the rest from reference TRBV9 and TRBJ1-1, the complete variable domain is DSGVTQTPKHLITATGQRVTLRCSPRSGDLSVYWYQQSLDQGLQFLIQYYNGEERAKGNILERFSAQQFPDLHSELNLSSLELGDSALYFCASSATGGVNTEAFFGQGTRLTVV.

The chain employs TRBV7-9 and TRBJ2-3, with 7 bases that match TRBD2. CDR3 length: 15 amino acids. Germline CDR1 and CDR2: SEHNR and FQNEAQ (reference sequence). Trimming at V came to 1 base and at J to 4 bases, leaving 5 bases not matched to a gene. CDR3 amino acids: CASSLGGLAADTQYF. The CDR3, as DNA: TGTGCCAGCAGCTTAGGTGGGCTAGCGGCAGATACGCAGTATTTT.

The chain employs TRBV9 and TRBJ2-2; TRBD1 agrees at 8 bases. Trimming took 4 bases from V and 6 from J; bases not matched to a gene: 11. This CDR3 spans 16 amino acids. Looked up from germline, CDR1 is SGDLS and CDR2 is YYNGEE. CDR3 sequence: CASSPPRTGSAGELFF. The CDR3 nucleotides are TGTGCCAGCAGCCCTCCGCGGACAGGGAGTGCCGGGGAGCTGTTTTTT.

The CDR3 is CASSTGTGMYEQYF. Here the CDR3 DNA reads TGTGCCAGCAGCACCGGGACAGGGATGTACGAGCAGTACTTC. V is TRBV27 and J is TRBJ2-7, with 9 bases that match TRBD1. This CDR3 spans 14 amino acids. CDR1 MNHEY and CDR2 SMNVEV come from the germline V gene (reference sequence). After removal of 6 bases from V and 4 bases from J, the junction contained 7 bases not matched to a gene.

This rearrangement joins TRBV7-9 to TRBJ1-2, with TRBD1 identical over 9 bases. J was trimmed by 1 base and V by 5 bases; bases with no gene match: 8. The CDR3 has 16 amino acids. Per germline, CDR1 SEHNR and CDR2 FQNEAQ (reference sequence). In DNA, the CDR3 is TGTGCCAGCAGCGAAAGGGACAGGGCCCTTAACTATGGCTACACCTTC. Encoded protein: CASSERDRALNYGYTF.

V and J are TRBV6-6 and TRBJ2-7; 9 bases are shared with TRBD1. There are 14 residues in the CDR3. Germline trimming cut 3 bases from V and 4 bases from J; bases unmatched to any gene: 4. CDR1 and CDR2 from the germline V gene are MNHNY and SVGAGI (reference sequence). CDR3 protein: CASSYGTGTYEQYF. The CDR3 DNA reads TGTGCCAGCAGTTATGGGACAGGGACTTACGAGCAGTACTTC.

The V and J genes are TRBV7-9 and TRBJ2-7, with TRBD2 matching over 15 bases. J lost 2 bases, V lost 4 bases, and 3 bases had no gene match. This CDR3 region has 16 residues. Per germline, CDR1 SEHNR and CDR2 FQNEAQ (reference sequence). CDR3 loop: CASSSGTSGGTYEQYF. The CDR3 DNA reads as TGTGCCAGCAGCTCCGGGACTAGCGGGGGGACCTACGAGCAGTACTTC.

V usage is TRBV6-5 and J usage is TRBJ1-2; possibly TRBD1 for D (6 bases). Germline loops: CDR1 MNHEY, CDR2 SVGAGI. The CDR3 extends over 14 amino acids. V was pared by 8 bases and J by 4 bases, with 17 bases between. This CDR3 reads CASRRQVPLYGYTF. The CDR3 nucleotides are TGTGCCAGCCGACGACAGGTCCCGCTCTATGGCTACACCTTC.

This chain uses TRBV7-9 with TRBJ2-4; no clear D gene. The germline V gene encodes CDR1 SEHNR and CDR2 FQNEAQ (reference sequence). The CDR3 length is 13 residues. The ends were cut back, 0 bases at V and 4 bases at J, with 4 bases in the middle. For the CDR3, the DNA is TGTGCCAGCAGCTTAGCCGGGAAAAACATTCAGTACTTC. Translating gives CASSLAGKNIQYF.

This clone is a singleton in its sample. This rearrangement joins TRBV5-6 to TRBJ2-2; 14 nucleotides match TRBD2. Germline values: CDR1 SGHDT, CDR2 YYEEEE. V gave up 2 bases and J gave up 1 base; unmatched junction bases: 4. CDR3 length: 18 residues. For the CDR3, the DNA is TGTGCCAGCAGCTTTATAGGACTAGCGGGGGGGAACACCGGGGAGCTGTTTTTT. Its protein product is CASSFIGLAGGNTGELFF.

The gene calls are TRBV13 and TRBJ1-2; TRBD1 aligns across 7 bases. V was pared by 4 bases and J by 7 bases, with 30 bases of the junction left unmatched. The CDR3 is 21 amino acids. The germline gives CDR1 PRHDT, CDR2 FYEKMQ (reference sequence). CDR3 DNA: TGTGCCAGCAGCTCACGACAGGGTCGGCACTTAGGTCCCCGGACGGAGAGTGGCTACACCTTC. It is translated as CASSSRQGRHLGPRTESGYTF.

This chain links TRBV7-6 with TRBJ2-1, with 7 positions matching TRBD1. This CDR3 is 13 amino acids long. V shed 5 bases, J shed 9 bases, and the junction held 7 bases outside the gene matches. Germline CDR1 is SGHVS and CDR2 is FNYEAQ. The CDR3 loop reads CASSPTGAGEQFF. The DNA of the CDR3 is TGTGCCAGCAGCCCCACAGGGGCCGGTGAGCAGTTCTTC.

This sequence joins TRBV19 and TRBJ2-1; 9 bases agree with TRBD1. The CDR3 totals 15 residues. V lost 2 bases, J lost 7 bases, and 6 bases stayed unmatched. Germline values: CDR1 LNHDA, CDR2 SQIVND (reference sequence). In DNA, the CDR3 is TGTGCCAGTAGTATAACAGGGGGCGTCTTTAATGAGCAGTTCTTC. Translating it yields CASSITGGVFNEQFF.

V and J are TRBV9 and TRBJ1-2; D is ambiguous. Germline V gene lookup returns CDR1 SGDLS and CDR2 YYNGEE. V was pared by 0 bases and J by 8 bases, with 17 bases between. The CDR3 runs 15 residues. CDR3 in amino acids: CASSVDRTAVAGYTF. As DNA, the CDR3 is TGTGCCAGCAGCGTAGATAGGACGGCTGTAGCGGGCTACACCTTC.

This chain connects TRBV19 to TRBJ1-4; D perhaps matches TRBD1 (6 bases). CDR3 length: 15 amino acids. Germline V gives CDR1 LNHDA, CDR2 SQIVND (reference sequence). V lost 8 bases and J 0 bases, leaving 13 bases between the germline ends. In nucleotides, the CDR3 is TGTGCCAGTGGCAGGGGACCCGCAACTAATGAAAAACTGTTTTTT. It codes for CASGRGPATNEKLFF. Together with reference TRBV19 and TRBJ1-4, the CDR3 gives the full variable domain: DGGITQSPKYLFRKEGQNVTLSCEQNLNHDAMYWYRQDPGQGLRLIYYSQIVNDFQKGDIAEGYSVSREKKESFPLTVTSAQKNPTAFYLCASGRGPATNEKLFFGSGTQLSVL.